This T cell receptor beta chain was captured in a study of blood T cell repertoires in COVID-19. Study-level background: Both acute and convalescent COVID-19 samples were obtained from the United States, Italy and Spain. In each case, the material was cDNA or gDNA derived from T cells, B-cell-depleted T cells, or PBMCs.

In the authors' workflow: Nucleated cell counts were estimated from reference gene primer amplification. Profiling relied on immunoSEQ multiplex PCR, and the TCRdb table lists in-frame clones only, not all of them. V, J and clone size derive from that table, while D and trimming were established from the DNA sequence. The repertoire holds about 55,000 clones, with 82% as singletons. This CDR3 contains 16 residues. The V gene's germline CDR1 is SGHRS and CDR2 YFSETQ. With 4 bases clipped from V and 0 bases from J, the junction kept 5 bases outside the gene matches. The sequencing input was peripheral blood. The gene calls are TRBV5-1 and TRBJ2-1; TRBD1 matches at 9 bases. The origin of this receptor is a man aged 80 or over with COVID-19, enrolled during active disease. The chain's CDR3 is CASSRQGGSSYNEQFF. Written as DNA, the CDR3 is TGCGCCAGCAGCCGACAGGGGGGGAGCTCCTACAATGAGCAGTTCTTC.